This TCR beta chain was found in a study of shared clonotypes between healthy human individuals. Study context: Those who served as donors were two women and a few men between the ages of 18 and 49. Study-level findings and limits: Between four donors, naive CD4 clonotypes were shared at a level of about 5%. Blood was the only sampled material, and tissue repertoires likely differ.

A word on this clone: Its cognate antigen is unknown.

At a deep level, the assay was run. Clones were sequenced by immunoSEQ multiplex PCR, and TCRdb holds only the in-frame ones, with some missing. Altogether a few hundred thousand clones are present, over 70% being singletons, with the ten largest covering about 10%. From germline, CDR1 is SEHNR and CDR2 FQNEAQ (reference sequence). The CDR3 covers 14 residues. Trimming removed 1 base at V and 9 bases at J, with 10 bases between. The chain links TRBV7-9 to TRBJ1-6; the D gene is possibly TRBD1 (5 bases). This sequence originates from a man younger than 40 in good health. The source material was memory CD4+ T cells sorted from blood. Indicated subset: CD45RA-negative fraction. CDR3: CASSLDRRTSPLHF. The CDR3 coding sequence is TGTGCCAGCAGCTTAGACAGGAGGACTTCACCCCTCCACTTT.